The T cell receptor (beta chain) under discussion was sequenced for a study of T cell responses to AZD1222 COVID-19 vaccine. Here immunoSEQ multiplex PCR was the method, and the copy in TCRdb shows in-frame clones only, minus some. The repertoire has 60,000 to 70,000 clones, 65% to 90% of them found once; the top ten carry under 6%. Trimming pared 3 bases from V and 0 bases from J, leaving 9 bases between. The CDR3 sequence is 14 residues long. Germline V gene sequence: CDR1 LNHDA, CDR2 SQIVND (reference sequence). The material sequenced was peripheral blood, taken on day 0 of AZD1222 vaccination. The sequence derives from an adult in good health. V usage is TRBV19 and J usage is TRBJ2-7; no firm D call. The CDR3: CASSMRRISYEQYF. The CDR3 DNA is TGTGCCAGTAGTATGAGGCGGATCTCCTACGAGCAGTACTTC.